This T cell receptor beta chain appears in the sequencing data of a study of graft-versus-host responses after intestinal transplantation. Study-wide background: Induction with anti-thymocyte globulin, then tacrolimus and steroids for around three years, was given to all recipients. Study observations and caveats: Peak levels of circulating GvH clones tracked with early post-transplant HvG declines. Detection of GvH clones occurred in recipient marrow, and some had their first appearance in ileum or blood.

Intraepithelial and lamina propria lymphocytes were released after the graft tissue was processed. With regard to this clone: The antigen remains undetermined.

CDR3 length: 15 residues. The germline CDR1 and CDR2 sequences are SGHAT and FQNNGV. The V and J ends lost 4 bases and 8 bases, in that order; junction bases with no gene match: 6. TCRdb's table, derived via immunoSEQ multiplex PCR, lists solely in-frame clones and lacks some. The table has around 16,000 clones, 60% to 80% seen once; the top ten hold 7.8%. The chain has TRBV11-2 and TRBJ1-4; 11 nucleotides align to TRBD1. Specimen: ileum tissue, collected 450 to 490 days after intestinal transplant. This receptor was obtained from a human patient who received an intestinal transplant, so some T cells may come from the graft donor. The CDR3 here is CASSSGTGGGEKLFF. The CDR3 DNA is TGTGCCAGCAGCTCCGGGACAGGGGGGGGAGAAAAACTGTTTTTT.